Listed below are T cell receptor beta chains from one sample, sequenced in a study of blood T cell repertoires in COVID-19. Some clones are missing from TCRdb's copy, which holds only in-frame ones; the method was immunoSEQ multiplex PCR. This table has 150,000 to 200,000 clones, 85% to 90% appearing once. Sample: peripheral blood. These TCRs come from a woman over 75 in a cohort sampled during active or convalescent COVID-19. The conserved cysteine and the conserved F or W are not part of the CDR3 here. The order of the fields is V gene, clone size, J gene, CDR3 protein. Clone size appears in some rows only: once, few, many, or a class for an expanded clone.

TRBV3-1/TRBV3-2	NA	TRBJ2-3	ASSQVGGRTDTQY
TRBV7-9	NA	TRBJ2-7	ASSLTDRVQG
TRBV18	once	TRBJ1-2	ASSDGGGDYGYT
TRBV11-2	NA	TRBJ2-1	ASSLGRRGYDTEQF
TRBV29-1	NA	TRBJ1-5	SVAENSNQPQH
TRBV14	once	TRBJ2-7	ASSQQGQGIYEQY
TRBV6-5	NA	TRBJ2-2	ASTAEGWTGELF
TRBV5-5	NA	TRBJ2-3	ASSLVTGMSTDTQY
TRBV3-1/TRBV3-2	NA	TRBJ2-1	ASSHGLAGRLGEQF
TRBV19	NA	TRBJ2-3	ASSMWGEYTQY
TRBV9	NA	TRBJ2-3	ASSVNPQGFSTDTQY
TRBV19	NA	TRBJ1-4	ASRNSVLEKLF
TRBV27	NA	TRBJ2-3	ASSLSGDTQY
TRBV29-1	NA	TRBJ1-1	SRDRARCTEAF
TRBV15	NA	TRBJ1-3	ATSRDFEAIVAGNTIY
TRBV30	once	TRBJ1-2	AWRAGGNYGYT
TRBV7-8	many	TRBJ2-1	ASSITGVGYNEQF
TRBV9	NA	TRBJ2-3	ASSGQGRVTDTQY
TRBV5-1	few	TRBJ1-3	ASSLDFSGNTIY
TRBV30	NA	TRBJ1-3	AWRTGGFSGNTIY
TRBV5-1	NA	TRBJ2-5	ASSLTGGRQETQY
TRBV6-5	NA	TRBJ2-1	ASRRTAGNEQF
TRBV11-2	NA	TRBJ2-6	ASSRDRAGANVLT
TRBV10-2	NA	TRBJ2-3	ASSASSGRDTQY
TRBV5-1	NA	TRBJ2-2	ASNPSGTSGTGELF
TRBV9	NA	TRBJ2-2	ASTGGSTGELF
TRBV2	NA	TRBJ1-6	ASSPEGARYNSPLH
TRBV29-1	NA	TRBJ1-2	SVEEVQGDGYT
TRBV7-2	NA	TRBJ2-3	ASNPNRGTDTQY
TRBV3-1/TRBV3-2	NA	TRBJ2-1	ASSRAGTGTFEQF
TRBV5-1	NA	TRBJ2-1	ASSSEAGTSGTNEQF
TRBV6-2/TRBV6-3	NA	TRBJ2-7	ASSQDSSYEQY
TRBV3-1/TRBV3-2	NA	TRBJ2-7	ASSQAAMSSYEQY
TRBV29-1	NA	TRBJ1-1	SVPHDRNTEAF
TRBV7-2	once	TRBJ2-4	ASSLKVTDKNIQY
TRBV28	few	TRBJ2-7	ASSLFQLRAGGAYEQY
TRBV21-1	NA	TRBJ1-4	ASSKLQGSPNEKLF
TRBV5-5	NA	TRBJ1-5	ASSLQDSNQPQH
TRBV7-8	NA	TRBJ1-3	ASSRTGGLSGNTIY
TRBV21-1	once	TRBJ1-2	ASSTGNPYGYT
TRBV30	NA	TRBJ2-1	AWSVLAAHNEQF
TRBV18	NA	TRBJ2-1	ASSRGSGTGQWQF
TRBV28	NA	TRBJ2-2	ASSARGYRGTGELF
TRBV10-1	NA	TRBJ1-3	ASSAGSGNTIY